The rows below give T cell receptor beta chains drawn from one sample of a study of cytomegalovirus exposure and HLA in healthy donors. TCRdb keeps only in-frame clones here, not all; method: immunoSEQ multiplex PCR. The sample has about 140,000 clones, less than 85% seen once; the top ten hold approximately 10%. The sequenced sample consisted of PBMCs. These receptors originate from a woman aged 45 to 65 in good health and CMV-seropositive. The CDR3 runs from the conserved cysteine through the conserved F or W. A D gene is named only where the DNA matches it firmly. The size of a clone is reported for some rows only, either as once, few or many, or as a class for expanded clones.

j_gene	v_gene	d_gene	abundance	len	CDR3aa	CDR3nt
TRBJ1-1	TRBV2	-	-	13	CASSTQGNTEAFF	TGTGCCAGCAGTACCCAGGGGAACACTGAAGCTTTCTTT
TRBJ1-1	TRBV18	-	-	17	CASSPPSRGPVGTEAFF	TGTGCCAGCTCACCACCATCCAGGGGCCCGGTTGGCACTGAAGCTTTCTTT
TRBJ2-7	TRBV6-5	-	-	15	CASSSRGKHSYEQYF	TGTGCCAGCAGTTCGAGGGGGAAGCATTCCTACGAGCAGTACTTC
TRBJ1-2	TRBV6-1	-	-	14	CASSEAGGNYGYTF	TGTGCCAGCAGTGAAGCGGGAGGGAACTATGGCTACACCTTC
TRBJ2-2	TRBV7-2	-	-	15	CASSPLGPNTGELFF	TGTGCCAGCAGCCCCCTGGGGCCGAACACCGGGGAGCTGTTTTTT
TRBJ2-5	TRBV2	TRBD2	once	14	CASSDSGGLETQYF	TGTGCCAGCAGTGATAGCGGGGGGCTAGAGACCCAGTACTTC
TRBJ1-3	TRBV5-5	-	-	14	CASSAGAAGNTIYF	TGTGCCAGCAGCGCGGGGGCAGCTGGAAACACCATATATTTT
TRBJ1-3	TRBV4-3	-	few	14	CASSQDTSRNTIYF	TGCGCCAGCAGCCAAGATACTTCGAGAAACACCATATATTTT
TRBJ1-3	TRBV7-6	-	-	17	CASSLSGRRGIGNTIYF	TGTGCCAGCAGCTTATCCGGCCGCAGGGGCATTGGAAACACCATATATTTT
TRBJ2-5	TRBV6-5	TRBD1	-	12	CASSRQGETQYF	TGTGCCAGCAGTAGACAGGGGGAGACCCAGTACTTC
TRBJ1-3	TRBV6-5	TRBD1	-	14	CASDRGAGGNTIYF	TGTGCCAGCGACAGGGGAGCTGGTGGAAACACCATATATTTT
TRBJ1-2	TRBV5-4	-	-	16	CASSPTGVTDHAGYTF	TGTGCCAGCAGCCCGACAGGAGTAACAGACCATGCGGGCTACACCTTC
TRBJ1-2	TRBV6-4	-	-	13	CASRADSFYGYTF	TGTGCCAGCAGGGCGGACAGCTTCTATGGCTACACCTTC
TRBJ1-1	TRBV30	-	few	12	CARQILGTEAFF	TGTGCCCGACAGATTTTGGGCACTGAAGCTTTCTTT
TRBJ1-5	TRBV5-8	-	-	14	CASSLVTTVQPQHF	TGTGCCAGCAGCTTAGTGACTACGGTACAGCCCCAGCATTTT
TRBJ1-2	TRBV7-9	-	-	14	CASSFGGGEYGYTF	TGTGCCAGCAGCTTTGGGGGGGGAGAGTATGGCTACACCTTC
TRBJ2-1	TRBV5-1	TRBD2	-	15	CASSFNAGGFNEQFF	TGCGCCAGCAGCTTTAATGCGGGGGGCTTCAATGAGCAGTTCTTC
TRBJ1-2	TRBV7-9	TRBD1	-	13	CASSLEQGARSTF	TGTGCCAGCAGCTTAGAACAGGGGGCGCGAAGCACCTTC
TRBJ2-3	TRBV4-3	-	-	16	CASSQGTAYPGDTQYF	TGCGCCAGCAGCCAAGGGACAGCCTATCCCGGAGATACGCAGTATTTT
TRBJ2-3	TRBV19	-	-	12	CASRQSGDTQYF	TGTGCCAGTAGGCAAAGCGGGGATACGCAGTATTTT
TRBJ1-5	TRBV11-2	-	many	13	CASSLFTDQPQHF	TGTGCCAGCAGCTTATTCACGGATCAGCCCCAGCATTTT
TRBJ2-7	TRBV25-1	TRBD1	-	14	CASSLTGGPNEQYF	TGTGCCAGCAGCCTTACAGGGGGTCCCAACGAGCAGTACTTC
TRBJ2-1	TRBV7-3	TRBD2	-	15	CASSLRLAGVHEQFF	TGTGCCAGCAGCCTACGACTAGCGGGGGTTCATGAGCAGTTCTTC
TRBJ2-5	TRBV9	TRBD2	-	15	CASSVEAGGQETQYF	TGTGCCAGCAGCGTAGAGGCGGGGGGGCAGGAGACCCAGTACTTC
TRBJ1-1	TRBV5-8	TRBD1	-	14	CASSHRGDRAFAFF	TGTGCCAGCAGCCACCGCGGGGACAGGGCATTTGCTTTCTTT
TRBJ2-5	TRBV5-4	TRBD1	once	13	CASRWTGMETQYF	TGTGCCAGCAGATGGACAGGGATGGAGACCCAGTACTTC
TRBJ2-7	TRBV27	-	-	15	CASSLRASTNNEQYF	TGTGCCAGCAGTTTAAGAGCCTCAACTAACAACGAGCAGTACTTC
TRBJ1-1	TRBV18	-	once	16	CASSPLSTGHNTEAFF	TGTGCCAGCTCACCACTCTCGACAGGCCATAACACTGAAGCTTTCTTT
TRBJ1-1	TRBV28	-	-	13	CASRPPGFTEAFF	TGTGCCAGCAGACCCCCAGGGTTCACTGAAGCTTTCTTT
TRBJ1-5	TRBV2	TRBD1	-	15	CASSLGTGARQPQHF	TGTGCCAGCAGCCTAGGGACAGGGGCCCGTCAGCCCCAGCATTTT
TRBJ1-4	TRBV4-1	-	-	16	CASSPDAGRPNEKLFF	TGCGCCAGCAGCCCAGACGCGGGGCGACCAAATGAAAAACTGTTTTTT
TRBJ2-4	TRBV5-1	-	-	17	CASSLDPVGAGENIQYF	TGCGCCAGCAGCTTGGACCCCGTGGGGGCGGGGGAAAACATTCAGTACTTC
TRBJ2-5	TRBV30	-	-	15	CAWGAGTSRGETQYF	TGTGCCTGGGGGGCCGGGACTTCCCGAGGGGAGACCCAGTACTTC
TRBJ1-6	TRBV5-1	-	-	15	CASSLDSSYNSPLHF	TGCGCCAGCAGCTTGGATAGCTCCTATAATTCACCCCTCCACTTT
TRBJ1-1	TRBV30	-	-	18	CAWSRQTYPGHPTTEAFF	TGTGCCTGGAGTCGCCAAACCTATCCGGGACACCCAACCACTGAAGCTTTCTTT
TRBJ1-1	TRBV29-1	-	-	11	CSVSGRAEAFF	TGCAGCGTTTCCGGGAGGGCTGAAGCTTTCTTT
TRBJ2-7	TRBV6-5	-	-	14	CASSYSTSQGGQYF	TGTGCCAGCAGTTACTCGACTTCGCAGGGGGGGCAGTACTTC
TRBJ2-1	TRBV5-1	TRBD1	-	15	CASSRGQGDYNEQFF	TGCGCCAGCAGCAGGGGACAGGGGGACTACAATGAGCAGTTCTTC
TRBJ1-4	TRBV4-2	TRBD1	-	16	CASSQPLDRANEGLFF	TGTGCCAGCAGCCAACCGCTGGACAGGGCTAATGAGGGACTGTTTTTT
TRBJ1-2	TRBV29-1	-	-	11	CGGWGVDGYTF	TGCGGCGGATGGGGCGTCGATGGCTACACCTTC